This T cell receptor (beta chain) came from a study of blood T cell repertoires in COVID-19. For the study at large: COVID-19 samples collected from the United States, Italy and Spain covered acute and convalescent phases. Nucleic acid was either cDNA or gDNA, and it came from T cells, B-cell-depleted T cells, or PBMCs.

Germline V gives CDR1 SEHNR, CDR2 FQNEAQ (reference sequence). V lost 1 base, J lost 4 bases, and 5 bases lay in between. The CDR3 spans 12 residues. Authors' analysis steps: Quantification of nucleated cells was approximated via reference gene primer amplification. Profiling relied on immunoSEQ multiplex PCR, and the TCRdb table lists in-frame clones only, not all of them. That table furnishes V, J and clone size, whereas the DNA furnished D and trimming. Of 250,000 to 350,000 clones listed, around 87% are singletons. The chain joins TRBV7-9 to TRBJ2-7; D is uncertain. Sample: peripheral blood. The receptor comes from a woman in her forties or fifties with active or convalescent COVID-19. CDR3 sequence (DNA): TGTGCCAGCAGCTTAGGTGCGTACGAGCAGTACTTC. Translating it yields CASSLGAYEQYF.